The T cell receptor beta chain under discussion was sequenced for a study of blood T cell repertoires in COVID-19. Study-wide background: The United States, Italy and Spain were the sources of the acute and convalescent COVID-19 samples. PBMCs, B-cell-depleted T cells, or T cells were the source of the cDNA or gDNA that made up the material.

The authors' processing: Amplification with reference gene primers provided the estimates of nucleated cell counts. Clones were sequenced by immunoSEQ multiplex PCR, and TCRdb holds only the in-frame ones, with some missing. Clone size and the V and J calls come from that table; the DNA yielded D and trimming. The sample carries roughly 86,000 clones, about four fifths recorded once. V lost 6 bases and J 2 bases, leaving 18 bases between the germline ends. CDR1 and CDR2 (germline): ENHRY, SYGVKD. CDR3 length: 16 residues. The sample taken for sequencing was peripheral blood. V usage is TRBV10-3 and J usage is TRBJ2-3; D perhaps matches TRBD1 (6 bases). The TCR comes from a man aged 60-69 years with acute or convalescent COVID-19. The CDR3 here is CAIRPGQGHFTDTQYF. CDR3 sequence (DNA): TGTGCCATCAGGCCCGGTCAGGGGCACTTCACAGATACGCAGTATTTT.